This T cell receptor (beta chain) originates from a study of blood T cell repertoires in COVID-19. Germline V gene data show CDR1 as SGDLS and CDR2 as YYNGEE. V was cut by 2 bases and J by 2 bases, with 19 bases left in between. The CDR3 contains 18 residues. How the authors handled the data: Nucleated cell counts were estimated from reference gene primer amplification. Produced via immunoSEQ multiplex PCR; TCRdb's table is partial and in-frame only. V and J calls and clone size are given by that table; D and trimming were obtained from the DNA. The table includes fewer than 250,000 clones, about 88% detected once.

The receptor was derived from a woman aged 40 to 50 who had recovered from COVID-19. The sequencing input was peripheral blood. The genes are TRBV9 and TRBJ1-4, with D possibly TRBD1 on 6 matching bases. CDR3 region: CASSVVPTGTGTNEKLFF. As DNA, the CDR3 is TGTGCCAGCAGCGTCGTCCCCACAGGGACCGGGACTAATGAAAAACTGTTTTTT.